This TCR beta chain was found in a study of cytomegalovirus exposure and HLA in healthy donors. V lost 6 bases, J lost 6 bases, and 14 bases lay in between. Germline-derived CDR1 and CDR2 are MNHEY and SMNVEV (reference sequence). The CDR3 length is 14 residues. Vbeta (60) and Jbeta (13) primers were used in the PCR. Here immunoSEQ multiplex PCR was the method, and the copy in TCRdb shows in-frame clones only, minus some. The repertoire holds 90,000 to 140,000 clones, with around 84% as singletons. Sequencing was performed on PBMCs. The TCR originated in a man aged 25 to 40 in good health and CMV-seronegative. This chain joins TRBV27 and TRBJ1-4, with D possibly TRBD1 on 5 matching bases. The CDR3 spells CASRHGGFDEKLFF. In nucleotides, the CDR3 is TGTGCCAGCAGGCACGGGGGGTTCGATGAAAAACTGTTTTTT.